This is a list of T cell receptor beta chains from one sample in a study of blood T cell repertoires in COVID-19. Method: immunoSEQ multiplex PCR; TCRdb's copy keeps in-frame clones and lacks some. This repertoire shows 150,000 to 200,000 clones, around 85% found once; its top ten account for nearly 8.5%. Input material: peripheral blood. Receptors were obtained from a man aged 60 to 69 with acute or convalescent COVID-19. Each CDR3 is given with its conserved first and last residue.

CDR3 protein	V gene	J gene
CASSPGRVDGYTF	TRBV18	TRBJ1-2
CASSDNRDGGTEAFF	TRBV10-1	TRBJ1-1
CASSQGANTEAFF	TRBV18	TRBJ1-1
CASRKTGSNSPLHF	TRBV6-5	TRBJ1-6
CASSPGQGYDSPLHF	TRBV6-5	TRBJ1-6
CSVEDGGSEQYF	TRBV29-1	TRBJ2-7
CAISDTGTGYGVAFF	TRBV10-3	TRBJ1-1
CASRRQGWGKTEAFF	TRBV19	TRBJ1-1
CASSLAGVGYEQYF	TRBV7-6	TRBJ2-7
CASSQTGTGDTGELFF	TRBV18	TRBJ2-2
CASSPRSGEGGYGYTF	TRBV4-1	TRBJ1-2
CASIPRGEGTGDTEAFF	TRBV19	TRBJ1-1
CASRPGQGSETQYF	TRBV2	TRBJ2-5
CASSPGQFNQPQHF	TRBV6-5	TRBJ1-5
CASSSLRGPNTGELFF	TRBV11-2	TRBJ2-2
CASSHLYADTQYF	TRBV4-1	TRBJ2-3
CASSMGRIGETQYF	TRBV4-1	TRBJ2-5
CASSPRGGREPYEQYF	TRBV27	TRBJ2-7
CASSGTGGARVTNEKLFF	TRBV2	TRBJ1-4
CASSQGDQGGIDEQFF	TRBV4-2	TRBJ2-1
CASSLERNQPQHF	TRBV12-3/TRBV12-4	TRBJ1-5
CASSPAPLAGGVLGGEQFF	TRBV4-1	TRBJ2-1
CASSPPGQGIGYEQYF	TRBV7-3	TRBJ2-7
CASTLDRGRTEAFF	TRBV28	TRBJ1-1
CASSPRSFSGRPGANTGELFF	TRBV19	TRBJ2-2
CASSATNEGNTEAFF	TRBV5-4	TRBJ1-1
CAWREGLEITEAFF	TRBV30	TRBJ1-1
CASGWGLGPDTQYF	TRBV30	TRBJ2-3
CASSLMSSGISTDTQYF	TRBV28	TRBJ2-3
CASTRTWANNSPLHF	TRBV3-1/TRBV3-2	TRBJ1-6
CASSISPGTRPPEQFF	TRBV11-2	TRBJ2-1
CASLSSYNSPLHF	TRBV28	TRBJ1-6
CASSPRRGNQETQYF	TRBV19	TRBJ2-5
CASSPPGRVAETQYF	TRBV7-9	TRBJ2-5
CASSFPFGRDGNTGELFF	TRBV5-1	TRBJ2-2
CASTWGVDRVHEQYF	TRBV10-2	TRBJ2-7
CAWTAAVGGYTF	TRBV30	TRBJ1-2
CASSYSQNQETQYF	TRBV6-5	TRBJ2-5
CSVGSSNFPQQFF	TRBV29-1	TRBJ2-1
CASLGGQGRETQYF	TRBV28	TRBJ2-5
CASTLHIPYEQYF	TRBV6-5	TRBJ2-7
CATEGLAGQETQYF	TRBV28	TRBJ2-5
CASNQLQGENTEAFF	TRBV7-9	TRBJ1-1
CARKERERALNTEAFF	TRBV30	TRBJ1-1
CASSPGDRGNAEAFF	TRBV5-1	TRBJ1-1
CASSYRTGNEQFF	TRBV7-2	TRBJ2-1
CASSPGTGMTGSNQPQHF	TRBV2	TRBJ1-5
CATSDFEGGQETQYF	TRBV24-1	TRBJ2-5
CASAQGQGSYEQYF	TRBV5-1	TRBJ2-7
CASSLPDEQFF	TRBV7-9	TRBJ2-1
CASSLRSTYNEQFF	TRBV28	TRBJ2-1
CAWSTGFGYTF	TRBV30	TRBJ1-2
CASSQVSQKNSPLHF	TRBV4-1	TRBJ1-6
CASSLRGAQRDNSPLHF	TRBV7-9	TRBJ1-6
CASSYSVRDVHYEQYF	TRBV6-7	TRBJ2-7
CASSLGEDYEQYF	TRBV12-3/TRBV12-4	TRBJ2-7
CASSERGGNTEAFF	TRBV6-1	TRBJ1-1